One and the same sample provided the 30 T cell receptor beta chains below, sequenced in a study of regulatory T cells in long-lasting Graves disease. Time point of the sample: persistent/refractory GD, antithyroid drugs over 5 years with positive TRAb. With RNA extracted from PBMCs as input, the TCR library was made. Arm-PCR of CDR3 regions with iRepertoire HTBI primers generated TCR beta libraries. TCRdb re-called the multiplex PCR reads through MiXCR, storing one row per CDR3 protein. In the table there are under 450,000 distinct CDR3 sequences, roughly 24% of which are singletons. Sequences were derived from peripheral blood mononuclear cells (PBMCs), sampled when the disease was refractory, from a patient treated with antithyroid drugs. These receptors were obtained from a woman aged 40 to 50 with Graves disease.

This clonotype occurred a few times. The V gene is TRBV7-9, the J gene TRBJ2-4; 7 positions agree with TRBD1. V lost 5 bases to trimming and J lost 4 bases; unmatched junction nucleotides: 5. The CDR3 contains 14 residues. The germline V gene encodes CDR1 SEHNR and CDR2 FQNEAQ (reference sequence). Written as DNA, the CDR3 is TGTGCCAGCAGCCCACGGGACAGTAAAAACATTCAGTACTTC. Translating it yields CASSPRDSKNIQYF. The full variable domain, rest sourced from reference TRBV7-9 and TRBJ2-4, is DTGVSQNPRHKITKRGQNVTFRCDPISEHNRLYWYRQTLGQGPEFLTYFQNEAQLEKSRLLSDRFSAERPKGSFSTLEIQRTEQGDSAMYLCASSPRDSKNIQYFGAGTRLSVL.

The chain couples TRBV20-1 to TRBJ2-2; D unclear. Looked up from germline, CDR1 is DFQATT and CDR2 is SNEGSKA (reference sequence). The length of the CDR3 is 12 residues. Trimming removed 6 bases from V and 2 bases from J, with 7 bases in between. The CDR3 DNA reads as TGCAGTGCCCCATTAAACACCGGGGAGCTGTTTTTT. Translated, it gives CSAPLNTGELFF.

This clonotype was recorded many times. The chain recombines TRBV2 with TRBJ2-7, with TRBD1 matching 7 bases. In germline, CDR1 is SNHLY, CDR2 FYNNEI. V gave up 5 bases and J gave up 2 bases; unmatched junction bases: 6. The CDR3 extends over 14 amino acids. The CDR3 DNA reads as TGTGCCAGCAGTTTCAACCAGGGGGCCTACGAGCAGTACTTC. Translated, it gives CASSFNQGAYEQYF.

This clonotype has more than one count but fewer than ten. The chain uses TRBV6-1 and TRBJ1-1; a weak D match, TRBD1 (5 bases). Germline V gives CDR1 MNHNS, CDR2 SASEGT. The CDR3 spans 16 residues. With 10 bases removed from V and 0 bases from J, the gap between germline ends came to 21 bases. The CDR3: CATIPSGTLMNTEAFF. As DNA, the CDR3 is TGTGCCACCATTCCCTCCGGGACCCTCATGAACACTGAAGCTTTCTTT.

This clonotype was recorded a few times. The gene calls are TRBV19 and TRBJ2-2; weak D call: TRBD1 (6 bases). CDR1 and CDR2 from the germline V gene are LNHDA and SQIVND (reference sequence). The CDR3 sequence is 17 residues long. Trimming left V 9 bases short and J 1 base short, with 21 bases between. CDR3 nucleotides: TGTGCCAGCAAACAAGGTTGGGGGCCCGAGAACACCGGGGAGCTGTTTTTT. Translated: CASKQGWGPENTGELFF.

This sequence joins TRBV18 and TRBJ2-5; 9 bases fit TRBD1. The trim removed 3 bases at V and 4 bases at J, leaving 6 bases unmatched. The length of the CDR3 is 15 residues. Per germline, CDR1 KGHSH and CDR2 LQKENI. CDR3 residues: CASSPYLQGAETQYF. The CDR3 DNA follows: TGTGCCAGCTCACCTTACCTACAGGGGGCAGAGACCCAGTACTTC.

The chain has TRBV12-3 or TRBV12-4 and TRBJ1-5, with D tentatively TRBD1 (5 bases). This CDR3 comprises 14 residues. V shed 5 bases and J shed 0 bases, with 8 bases lying between them. The CDR3 reads CASSQDNSNQPQHF. The CDR3 DNA sequence: TGTGCCAGCAGTCAGGACAATAGCAATCAGCCCCAGCATTTT.

The chain carries TRBV28 and TRBJ1-4; D is uncertain. Per the germline V gene, CDR1 is MDHEN and CDR2 is SYDVKM. The CDR3 runs to 11 residues. V lost 3 bases, J lost 8 bases, and 4 bases lay in between. The CDR3 nucleotides read TGTGCCAGCAGTTTTGAAGAAAAACTGTTTTTT. Protein: CASSFEEKLFF.

The chain joins TRBV29-1 to TRBJ1-1, with 9 bases that match TRBD1. Germline V lookup: CDR1 SQVTM, CDR2 ANQGSEA. The CDR3 loop spans 13 amino acids. V trimming: 7 bases; J trimming: 0 bases; junction bases outside the gene matches: 3. CDR3 DNA sequence: TGCAGCGGGACAGGGGAATTGAACACTGAAGCTTTCTTT. Translated: CSGTGELNTEAFF.

The CDR3 loop reads CASSSPGLPYEQYF. In nucleotides, the CDR3 is TGTGCCAGCAGCTCCCCCGGCCTTCCCTACGAGCAGTACTTC. This chain links TRBV7-2 with TRBJ2-7; D unclear. The germline V and J ends were trimmed by 4 bases and 2 bases, with 12 bases remaining between them. The CDR3 consists of 14 residues. The germline CDR1 and CDR2 sequences are SGHTA and FQGNSA.

This clonotype has ten or more counts. This chain joins TRBV6-1 and TRBJ1-4, with D maybe TRBD1 (5 bases). The CDR3 contains 14 residues. CDR1 MNHNS and CDR2 SASEGT come from the germline V gene. Trimming took off 6 bases at V and 8 bases at J, with 16 bases between the two ends. As DNA, the CDR3 is TGTGCCAGCAGGCTTGGCAGGGTAGGCGAAAAACTGTTTTTT. This sequence encodes CASRLGRVGEKLFF.

At least ten counts were recorded for this clonotype. This rearrangement joins TRBV28 to TRBJ1-4, with 7 bases fitting TRBD1. Looked up from germline, CDR1 is MDHEN and CDR2 is SYDVKM. The V gene end was trimmed by 6 bases and the J gene end by 10 bases; junction bases not matched to a gene: 11. This CDR3 contains 14 residues. CDR3 nucleotide sequence: TGTGCCAGCAGGTCGACAGGGAGCGACTTAAAACTGTTTTTT. Translating gives CASRSTGSDLKLFF.

This clonotype was seen more than once but under ten times. CDR3 amino acids: CASSQGPQEAEAFF. The CDR3 nucleotides are TGCGCCAGCAGCCAAGGACCCCAAGAGGCTGAAGCTTTCTTT. J is TRBJ1-1 and V is TRBV5-1; D remains unclear. Looked up from germline, CDR1 is SGHRS and CDR2 is YFSETQ. Trimming cost V 4 bases and J 6 bases, with 16 bases left between them. The CDR3 covers 14 residues.

This clonotype was found many times. The V call is TRBV28, the J call TRBJ2-7; D could derive from TRBD1 or TRBD2 (6 bases each). V was cut by 8 bases and J by 3 bases, with 14 bases left in between. The CDR3 length is 13 residues. Germline CDR1 is MDHEN and CDR2 is SYDVKM. The CDR3 sequence is CASRGGPRYEQYF. CDR3 bases: TGTGCCAGCCGAGGGGGGCCTCGCTACGAGCAGTACTTC.

V usage is TRBV19 and J usage is TRBJ2-2; 8 bases fit TRBD1. V was pared by 7 bases and J by 7 bases, with 8 bases of the junction left unmatched. Germline-derived CDR1 and CDR2 are LNHDA and SQIVND (reference sequence). The CDR3 has 14 amino acids. The DNA for the CDR3 is TGTGCCAGTACACTACAGGGGGTTGGCGGGGAGCTGTTTTTT. It encodes CASTLQGVGGELFF.

This clonotype was recorded at least ten times. The V call is TRBV12-3 or TRBV12-4, the J call TRBJ2-5, with 7 bases aligning to TRBD2. This CDR3 region has 14 residues. V dropped 5 bases and J dropped 2; count of bases not matched to a gene: 5. The CDR3 here is CASSVGGSQETQYF. The CDR3 nucleotides are TGTGCCAGCAGTGTTGGCGGGAGTCAAGAGACCCAGTACTTC.

CDR3 in amino acids: CASSTCGLAGFGEQYF. The DNA for the CDR3 is TGTGCCAGCAGCACCTGCGGACTAGCGGGATTCGGGGAGCAGTACTTC. The gene calls are TRBV11-2 and TRBJ2-7; TRBD2 agrees at 12 bases. The CDR3 runs 16 residues. Germline CDR1 is SGHAT and CDR2 is FQNNGV. Trimming at V came to 5 bases and at J to 7 bases, leaving 12 bases not matched to a gene.

This clonotype was recorded many times. V is TRBV7-3 and J is TRBJ2-7, with TRBD2 matching 13 bases. The CDR3 runs 19 residues. The germline CDR1 and CDR2 sequences are SGHTA and FQGTGA. Trimming took 4 bases from V and 0 from J; bases not matched to a gene: 12. The CDR3 here is CASSSSGGLAGKYSYEQYF. DNA of the CDR3: TGTGCCAGCAGCTCCTCCGGGGGACTAGCGGGAAAATACTCCTACGAGCAGTACTTC.

This clonotype has ten or more counts. The chain carries TRBV7-9 and TRBJ1-1, with D perhaps matching TRBD1 (6 bases). The CDR3 is 11 residues long. The germline V gene has CDR1 SEHNR and CDR2 FQNEAQ (reference sequence). The V end lost 5 bases, the J end lost 8 bases, and 9 bases lay between the germline ends. CDR3 sequence (DNA): TGTGCCAGCAGCGTTACAGGGGAAGCTTTCTTT. As protein: CASSVTGEAFF. Combining the CDR3 with reference TRBV7-9 and TRBJ1-1 gives the whole variable domain DTGVSQNPRHKITKRGQNVTFRCDPISEHNRLYWYRQTLGQGPEFLTYFQNEAQLEKSRLLSDRFSAERPKGSFSTLEIQRTEQGDSAMYLCASSVTGEAFFGQGTRLTVV.

In its sample, this clonotype was seen a few times. This rearrangement joins TRBV5-8 to TRBJ1-2, with no clear D. Trimming removed 7 bases from V and 4 bases from J, with 11 bases in between. Germline V gene lookup returns CDR1 SGHTS and CDR2 YDEGEE. The CDR3 runs 12 residues. CDR3: CASWPVSYGYTF. In nucleotides, the CDR3 is TGTGCCAGCTGGCCAGTTAGCTATGGCTACACCTTC.

This clonotype was picked up many times. The J gene is TRBJ2-5, the V gene TRBV10-3; possible D gene TRBD1, 6 bases. This CDR3 has 13 residues. The V end was cut by 6 bases, the J end by 5 bases, with 13 bases between. Per germline, CDR1 ENHRY and CDR2 SYGVKD. CDR3 sequence reads: CAIREQGGETQYF. The CDR3 region has the DNA TGTGCCATCAGGGAACAGGGTGGCGAGACCCAGTACTTC.

This clonotype was found a few times. The genes are TRBV7-8 and TRBJ1-1; D gene uncertain. V lost 2 bases to trimming and J lost 7 bases, with 11 bases between them. The CDR3 extends over 13 amino acids. The germline V gene encodes CDR1 SGHVS and CDR2 FQNEAQ. The CDR3 loop reads CASSLFVEDEAFF. For the CDR3, the DNA is TGTGCCAGCAGCTTATTTGTCGAGGATGAAGCTTTCTTT.

This clonotype was counted ten times or more. The chain combines TRBV2 with TRBJ1-1, with 8 bases matching TRBD1. V was pared by 8 bases and J by 1 base, with 9 bases of the junction left unmatched. The germline gives CDR1 SNHLY, CDR2 FYNNEI. The CDR3 runs 15 residues. CDR3 sequence (DNA): TGTGCCAGCCAGGGACAGGAGGCTTCGAACACTGAAGCTTTCTTT. It is translated as CASQGQEASNTEAFF.

This clonotype has ten or more counts. This chain joins TRBV12-3 or TRBV12-4 and TRBJ1-5, with a weak D call TRBD1 (6 bases). The CDR3 spans 15 residues. V lost 7 bases and J lost 5, with 18 bases in between. The CDR3 spells CASNVRGTGDQPQHF. CDR3 coding DNA: TGTGCCAGCAATGTCAGGGGAACGGGGGATCAGCCCCAGCATTTT.

This clonotype was recorded a few times. This chain links TRBV10-3 with TRBJ2-5; the D is unclear. The V gene lost 3 bases and the J gene lost 5 bases, with 7 bases spanning the gap. Germline V gene lookup returns CDR1 ENHRY and CDR2 SYGVKD. This CDR3 has 12 residues. The CDR3 sequence is CAISEQGETQYF. The CDR3 nucleotides are TGTGCCATCAGTGAACAAGGGGAGACCCAGTACTTC.

This clonotype was detected many times. This rearrangement joins TRBV6-2 or TRBV6-3 to TRBJ1-1; TRBD1 is a possible D gene (5 bases). The CDR3 runs to 14 residues. CDR1 and CDR2 from the germline V gene are MNHEY and SVGEGT. V dropped 2 bases and J dropped 0 bases, with 7 bases sitting between them. CDR3 loop: CASSYGGMNTEAFF. The CDR3 DNA follows: TGTGCCAGCAGTTACGGGGGGATGAACACTGAAGCTTTCTTT.

The table lists this clonotype with many counts. V is TRBV28 and J is TRBJ1-5; 11 bases line up with TRBD1. J lost 8 bases, V lost 5 bases, and 5 bases had no gene match. CDR3 length: 14 amino acids. Germline V gives CDR1 MDHEN, CDR2 SYDVKM. The CDR3 is CASSPGQGAEPQHF. Here the CDR3 DNA reads TGTGCCAGCAGTCCAGGACAGGGGGCAGAGCCCCAGCATTTT.

This chain links TRBV7-2 with TRBJ1-5, with D uncertain. V lost 1 base and J 0 bases, leaving 10 bases between the germline ends. The CDR3 length is 16 residues. Germline-derived CDR1 and CDR2 are SGHTA and FQGNSA. CDR3 sequence: CASSLVRGLSNQPQHF. CDR3 nucleotides: TGTGCCAGCAGCTTAGTTCGAGGCCTTAGCAATCAGCCCCAGCATTTT.

Comment on this clonotype: Given a much more abundant clone one base away, this may be a read error. The V and J genes are TRBV2 and TRBJ2-7; possible D gene TRBD2, 7 bases. V lost 2 bases to trimming and J lost 2 bases, with 10 bases between them. The length of the CDR3 is 14 residues. CDR1 is SNHLY and CDR2 is FYNNEI in the germline V gene. The DNA of the CDR3 is TGTGCCAGCAGTGAAAGGCGGGGGCCCTACGAGCAGTACTTC. Its protein is CASSERRGPYEQYF.

This clonotype was observed a handful of times. The chain has TRBV9 and TRBJ2-2; the D is unclear. Between the trimmed V and J ends, which lost 4 bases and 6 bases, there was a span of 10 bases. Germline CDR1 reads SGDLS; CDR2 reads YYNGEE. This CDR3 is 13 amino acids long. CDR3 coding DNA: TGTGCCAGCAGCCCAGAAGGGTCCGGGGAGCTGTTTTTT. It encodes CASSPEGSGELFF.